Each of the 29 T cell receptor beta chains below was sequenced from the same sample in a study of T-cell memory formation after mild COVID-19. In TCRdb, the 5' RACE reads were re-called with MiXCR into one record per CDR3 protein. The table has fewer than 140,000 distinct CDR3 sequences, 12% seen once. Source material: PBMCs or a T cell subset sorted from them (not recorded which). These receptors were obtained from an adult woman who had mild COVID-19 (a few samples of this study predate the infection). Cell type and time point are not known.

In nucleotides, the CDR3 is TGCGCCAGCAGCGGGGGGCAGGGTGCAAGCTCCTACGAGCAGTACTTC. Protein: CASSGGQGASSYEQYF. This sequence joins TRBV5-1 and TRBJ2-7, with D tentatively TRBD1 or TRBD2 (6 bases each). In germline, CDR1 is SGHRS, CDR2 YFSETQ. The CDR3 extends over 16 amino acids. Trimming shortened V by 4 bases and J by 0 bases, and 17 bases separated the two germline ends.

The chain recombines TRBV20-1 with TRBJ2-7, with D hard to call. The CDR3 loop spans 16 amino acids. The V gene's germline CDR1 is DFQATT and CDR2 SNEGSKA (reference sequence). V dropped 3 bases and J dropped 2 bases, with 20 bases sitting between them. Written as DNA, the CDR3 is TGCAGTGCTAGCCCAAGGAAATACAGTTCCACCTACGAGCAGTACTTC. Its translation is CSASPRKYSSTYEQYF.

A few counts support this clonotype. The chain uses TRBV7-9 and TRBJ2-2; weak D call: TRBD2 (6 bases). The CDR3 is made up of 16 amino acids. Germline CDR1 SEHNR, CDR2 FQNEAQ (reference sequence). With 6 bases removed from V and 0 bases from J, the gap between germline ends came to 14 bases. The CDR3 loop is CASRTGVATNTGELFF. The CDR3 DNA is TGTGCCAGCAGAACGGGAGTGGCCACGAACACCGGGGAGCTGTTTTTT.

This rearrangement joins TRBV5-1 to TRBJ2-3, with 9 bases identical to TRBD1. V lost 4 bases, J lost 3 bases, and 9 bases stayed unmatched. Germline V gives CDR1 SGHRS, CDR2 YFSETQ. This CDR3 comprises 16 residues. The CDR3 is CASSERTGVRTDTQYF. CDR3 nucleotides: TGCGCCAGCAGCGAAAGGACAGGGGTGAGGACAGATACGCAGTATTTT.

The V call is TRBV7-8, the J call TRBJ2-3, with 9 nucleotides matching TRBD1. The length of the CDR3 is 14 residues. Trimming cost V 6 bases and J 5 bases; bases outside gene matches: 6. Germline-derived CDR1 and CDR2 are SGHVS and FQNEAQ. CDR3 sequence (DNA): TGTGCCAGCAGTCACAGGGGGCTGGAAGATACGCAGTATTTT. This sequence encodes CASSHRGLEDTQYF.

This clonotype has a handful of counts. V and J are TRBV29-1 and TRBJ2-7; 16 nucleotides align to TRBD2. The length of the CDR3 is 18 residues. Trimming at V came to 1 base and at J to 2 bases, leaving 8 bases not matched to a gene. CDR1 is SQVTM, CDR2 ANQGSEA, per germline. CDR3: CSVEGGPGLAGGAYEQYF. The CDR3 nucleotides are TGCAGCGTTGAAGGCGGACCGGGACTAGCGGGAGGGGCCTACGAGCAGTACTTC.

This clonotype was observed a handful of times. V usage is TRBV7-2 and J usage is TRBJ2-3; D gene unclear. Between the trimmed V and J ends, which lost 6 bases and 2 bases, there was a span of 9 bases. Germline V gene lookup returns CDR1 SGHTA and CDR2 FQGNSA. The CDR3 runs to 13 residues. The CDR3 spells CASRVAITDTQYF. CDR3 sequence (DNA): TGTGCCAGCAGGGTCGCTATCACAGATACGCAGTATTTT.

The rearrangement uses TRBV29-1 and TRBJ2-2; TRBD1 agrees at 7 bases. With 6 bases clipped from V and 0 bases from J, the junction kept 4 bases outside the gene matches. Germline V gene data show CDR1 as SQVTM and CDR2 as ANQGSEA. This CDR3 comprises 14 residues. CDR3 DNA: TGCAGCGTAGGACAGGTCACGAACACCGGGGAGCTGTTTTTT. Translation gives CSVGQVTNTGELFF.

V and J are TRBV12-3 or TRBV12-4 and TRBJ1-5; 8 positions match TRBD1. Losses at the gene ends were 4 bases for V and 6 bases for J; bases not matched to a gene: 2. CDR3 length equals 13 residues. CDR3 loop: CASSSGGVQPQHF. The CDR3 nucleotides are TGTGCCAGCAGTTCAGGGGGCGTTCAGCCCCAGCATTTT.

Many counts were recorded for this clonotype. This chain uses TRBV11-2 with TRBJ2-7, with a possible D match to TRBD2 (5 bases). The V gene's germline CDR1 is SGHAT and CDR2 FQNNGV. Trimming left V 3 bases short and J 2 bases short, with 11 bases between. CDR3 length equals 14 residues. Written as DNA, the CDR3 is TGTGCCAGCAGCTTCGGGGTCGGGGCCTACGAGCAGTACTTC. The encoded protein is CASSFGVGAYEQYF.

This clonotype has just a few counts. This chain connects TRBV29-1 to TRBJ1-3, with 8 bases aligning to TRBD1. The CDR3 is made up of 18 amino acids. Trimming removed 0 bases from V and 0 bases from J; junction bases left unmatched: 10. Per germline, CDR1 SQVTM and CDR2 ANQGSEA. CDR3 in amino acids: CSVEERRQGTLSGNTIYF. The DNA of the CDR3 is TGCAGCGTTGAAGAGAGACGACAGGGGACCCTCTCTGGAAACACCATATATTTT.

J is TRBJ1-1 and V is TRBV27, with D hard to call. The CDR3 runs 14 residues. The ends were cut back, 4 bases at V and 1 base at J, with 10 bases in the middle. Germline V gene lookup returns CDR1 MNHEY and CDR2 SMNVEV (reference sequence). This CDR3 reads CASSSLPWNTEAFF. The CDR3 coding sequence is TGTGCCAGCAGTTCATTGCCCTGGAACACTGAAGCTTTCTTT.

The V call is TRBV6-6, the J call TRBJ2-7, with unresolved D. The CDR3 has 14 residues. Trimming pared 2 bases from V and 2 bases from J, leaving 10 bases between. CDR1 MNHNY and CDR2 SVGAGI come from the germline V gene (reference sequence). The CDR3 DNA reads as TGTGCCAGCAGTTACGGGTTGTCCCCCTACGAGCAGTACTTC. As protein: CASSYGLSPYEQYF.

The J gene is TRBJ2-7, the V gene TRBV9, with D possibly being TRBD1 (6 bases). This CDR3 has 12 amino acids. The germline V gene has CDR1 SGDLS and CDR2 YYNGEE. With 3 bases removed from V and 4 bases from J, the gap between germline ends came to 8 bases. CDR3 DNA sequence: TGTGCCAGCAGCGAAAGGGGGTACGAGCAGTACTTC. This gives the protein CASSERGYEQYF.

V usage is TRBV5-1 and J usage is TRBJ2-7; no definite D call. V was pared by 3 bases and J by 1 base, with 14 bases between. Looked up from germline, CDR1 is SGHRS and CDR2 is YFSETQ. This CDR3 comprises 15 residues. This CDR3 reads CASSSDAVRSYEQYF. The DNA of the CDR3 is TGCGCCAGCAGCTCCGACGCGGTGAGGTCCTACGAGCAGTACTTC.

The chain combines TRBV5-6 with TRBJ2-1; D gene uncertain. The germline V gene encodes CDR1 SGHDT and CDR2 YYEEEE. The V and J ends lost 0 bases and 0 bases respectively, with 7 bases between them. This CDR3 region has 15 residues. CDR3 sequence (DNA): TGTGCCAGCAGCTTGGATGCAGACTCCTACAATGAGCAGTTCTTC. It yields the protein CASSLDADSYNEQFF.

The chain uses TRBV6-6 and TRBJ1-5; D is ambiguous. This CDR3 is 13 amino acids long. Germline V gives CDR1 MNHNY, CDR2 SVGAGI (reference sequence). The V and J ends lost 2 bases and 4 bases respectively, with 6 bases between them. The CDR3 region is CASSYGANQPQHF. Written as DNA, the CDR3 is TGTGCCAGCAGTTACGGAGCTAATCAGCCCCAGCATTTT.

This rearrangement joins TRBV5-1 to TRBJ1-1, with 7 bases identical to TRBD1. The CDR3 runs 13 residues. The V gene end was trimmed by 4 bases and the J gene end by 3 bases; junction bases not matched to a gene: 3. Per the germline V gene, CDR1 is SGHRS and CDR2 is YFSETQ. The CDR3 reads CASSRGQDTEAFF. The CDR3 DNA sequence: TGCGCCAGCAGCCGTGGACAGGACACTGAAGCTTTCTTT.

This clonotype appeared many times. The chain couples TRBV7-9 to TRBJ2-1; D unresolved. The CDR3 totals 12 residues. With 5 bases removed from V and 4 bases from J, the gap between germline ends came to 6 bases. CDR1 is SEHNR, CDR2 FQNEAQ, per germline (reference sequence). CDR3 DNA sequence: TGTGCCAGCAGCCCACTGTACAATGAGCAGTTCTTC. Its translation: CASSPLYNEQFF.

The chain is built from TRBV12-3 or TRBV12-4 and TRBJ2-2, with 10 positions matching TRBD1. With V trimmed by 0 bases and J by 3 bases, 4 bases remained unmatched. The CDR3 length is 17 residues. For the CDR3, the DNA is TGTGCCAGCAGTTTAGCGGGACAGGGGTATGACACCGGGGAGCTGTTTTTT. Translation: CASSLAGQGYDTGELFF.

The chain combines TRBV6-4 with TRBJ2-3; 8 nucleotides match TRBD2. V lost 0 bases to trimming and J lost 1 base; unmatched junction nucleotides: 0. Germline CDR1 and CDR2: MRHNA and SNTAGT. The CDR3 has 15 residues. This CDR3 reads CASSDSSGGTDTQYF. The DNA of the CDR3 is TGTGCCAGCAGTGACTCTAGCGGGGGCACAGATACGCAGTATTTT.

This clonotype was counted only a few times. The chain links TRBV27 to TRBJ1-2; D gene uncertain. Trimming cost V 4 bases and J 0 bases, with 6 bases left between them. From germline, CDR1 is MNHEY and CDR2 SMNVEV (reference sequence). The length of the CDR3 is 13 residues. The CDR3 spells CASSWAPNYGYTF. The CDR3 bases are TGTGCCAGCAGTTGGGCACCTAACTATGGCTACACCTTC.

The rearrangement links TRBV9 to TRBJ1-6; the D gene is possibly TRBD1 (5 bases). Trimming took 0 bases from V and 10 from J, leaving 8 bases between them. The germline CDR1 and CDR2 sequences are SGDLS and YYNGEE. This CDR3 comprises 13 residues. The CDR3 spells CASSVGEGSPLHF. The CDR3 nucleotides are TGTGCCAGCAGCGTAGGAGAGGGGTCACCCCTCCACTTT.

This clonotype was seen a handful of times. The chain joins TRBV4-2 to TRBJ2-1; 11 positions agree with TRBD2. The CDR3 runs 16 residues. The ends lost 3 bases at V and 3 bases at J; junction bases unmatched: 4. CDR1 LGHNA and CDR2 YNFKEQ come from the germline V gene. Written as DNA, the CDR3 is TGTGCCAGCAGCCACCTAGCGGGGGGTCGCTACAATGAGCAGTTCTTC. This translates into CASSHLAGGRYNEQFF.

The table lists this clonotype with many counts. The rearrangement uses TRBV29-1 and TRBJ2-3, with TRBD2 matching over 7 bases. Looked up from germline, CDR1 is SQVTM and CDR2 is ANQGSEA. The length of the CDR3 is 17 residues. The J segment lost 2 bases and the V segment lost 0 bases, leaving 11 bases of the junction unmatched. The CDR3 DNA reads as TGCAGCGTTGAAGATGGGGAACTAGCGACTTACACAGATACGCAGTATTTT. This encodes CSVEDGELATYTDTQYF.

This clonotype was seen repeatedly, ten times or more. The chain is built from TRBV13 and TRBJ2-3; D remains unclear. Trimming left V 2 bases short and J 2 bases short, with 11 bases between. There are 15 residues in the CDR3. Germline V gives CDR1 PRHDT, CDR2 FYEKMQ (reference sequence). The CDR3 nucleotides read TGTGCCAGCAGCTTAAAGAGGCACAACACAGATACGCAGTATTTT. It codes for CASSLKRHNTDTQYF.

This clonotype has just a few counts. This chain connects TRBV6-5 to TRBJ2-1; possibly TRBD1 for D (6 bases). Deletions cut 3 bases from V and 3 bases from J, with 9 bases between. The CDR3 has 14 amino acids. The V gene's germline CDR1 is MNHEY and CDR2 SVGAGI. The DNA for the CDR3 is TGTGCCAGCAGTTATCAGGGGAACTACAATGAGCAGTTCTTC. It encodes CASSYQGNYNEQFF.

This clonotype was counted only a few times. Written as DNA, the CDR3 is TGTGCCAGCAGCACCTGGACAGGAGGTGTGGAGACCCAGTACTTC. This sequence encodes CASSTWTGGVETQYF. V usage is TRBV7-8 and J usage is TRBJ2-5, with 7 bases that match TRBD1. There are 15 residues in the CDR3. CDR1 and CDR2 from the germline V gene are SGHVS and FQNEAQ. With V trimmed by 5 bases and J by 5 bases, 11 bases remained unmatched.

This clonotype was recorded many times. This chain's CDR3 is CASSLESRGPRAYEQYF. CDR3 coding DNA: TGTGCCAGCAGCTTAGAGAGCAGGGGCCCCCGGGCCTACGAGCAGTACTTC. The gene calls are TRBV7-9 and TRBJ2-7; D possibly corresponds to TRBD1 (6 bases). V was cut by 1 base and J by 2 bases, with 18 bases left in between. This CDR3 region has 17 residues. Germline V gives CDR1 SEHNR, CDR2 FQNEAQ (reference sequence).